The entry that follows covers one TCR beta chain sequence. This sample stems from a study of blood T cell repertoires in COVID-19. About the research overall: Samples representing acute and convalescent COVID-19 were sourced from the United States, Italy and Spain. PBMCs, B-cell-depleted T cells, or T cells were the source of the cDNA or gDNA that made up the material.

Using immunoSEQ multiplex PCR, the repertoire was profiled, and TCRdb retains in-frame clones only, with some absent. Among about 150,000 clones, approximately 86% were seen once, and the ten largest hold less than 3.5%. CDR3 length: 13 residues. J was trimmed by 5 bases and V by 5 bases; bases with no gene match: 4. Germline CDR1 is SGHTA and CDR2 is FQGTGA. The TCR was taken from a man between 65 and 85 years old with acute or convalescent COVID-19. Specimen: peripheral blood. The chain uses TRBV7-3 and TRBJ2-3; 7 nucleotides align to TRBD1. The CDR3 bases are TGTGCCAGCAGCCACGCAGGGGGAGATACGCAGTATTTT. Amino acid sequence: CASSHAGGDTQYF.